This TCR beta chain was identified during a study of blood T cell repertoires in COVID-19. Study-wide background: Researchers got acute and convalescent COVID-19 samples from the United States, Italy and Spain. PBMCs, B-cell-depleted T cells, or T cells were the source of the cDNA or gDNA that made up the material.

Source study methods: Researchers report that nucleated cell counts were estimated from reference gene primer amplification. Only in-frame clones appear in the TCRdb table, and some are missing; sequencing was by immunoSEQ multiplex PCR. V and J calls and clone size are as listed in that table; D and trimming were resolved from the DNA. The top ten hold around 5.5% of the sample, which has about 190,000 clones, approximately 85% seen once. The specimen was peripheral blood. This receptor was identified in a woman in her 70s with active or convalescent COVID-19.

The CDR3, as DNA: TGCGCCAGCAGCCAGGGGCTCGGCACTGAAGCTTTCTTT. Translated, it gives CASSQGLGTEAFF. The genes are TRBV4-1 and TRBJ1-1, with D perhaps TRBD1 (5 bases). The ends were cut back, 3 bases at V and 4 bases at J, with 9 bases in the middle. CDR1 and CDR2 (germline): MGHRA, YSYEKL. This CDR3 is 13 amino acids long.